This is a list of T cell receptor beta chains from one sample in a study of CD8 T cells in ankylosing spondylitis. MiXCR was run by TCRdb on the 5' RACE reads, yielding one entry per CDR3 protein. The sample has about 540,000 distinct CDR3 sequences; roughly 13% are singletons. The sample comprised blood, either unsorted or a sorted T cell fraction (not recorded which). These receptors all stem from a male donor with ankylosing spondylitis. The conserved cysteine and the conserved F or W are not part of the CDR3 here. Each record gives: J gene, D gene, V gene, CDR3 protein. A D gene is named only where the DNA matches it firmly.

TRBJ2-1 | TRBD1 | TRBV5-1 | ASSWYRDRAYNEQF
TRBJ2-1 | TRBD2 | TRBV6-2/TRBV6-3 | ASSRIAGKYNEQF
TRBJ2-1 | - | TRBV9 | ASRPRASEYNEQF
TRBJ1-1 | - | TRBV3-1 | ASSPGRGRGNTEAF
TRBJ1-6 | - | TRBV7-6 | ASRQRQNPNSPLH
TRBJ2-5 | TRBD2 | TRBV10-3 | AISESSSGGETQY
TRBJ2-1 | TRBD2 | TRBV10-2 | ATVWGAGGPNEQF
TRBJ1-6 | - | TRBV15 | ATSARGNNSPLH
TRBJ1-1 | - | TRBV11-2 | ASSLSSRATEAF
TRBJ1-4 | - | TRBV29-1 | SVDGGGGEKLF
TRBJ2-5 | - | TRBV12-3/TRBV12-4 | ASSLALWLETQY
TRBJ2-7 | - | TRBV15 | ATSRLSWGEQY
TRBJ1-2 | - | TRBV6-5 | ASSFRRGGYT
TRBJ1-2 | TRBD1 | TRBV29-1 | SVTGQGLGGYT
TRBJ2-1 | TRBD2 | TRBV20-1 | SAAPSGEIYNEQF
TRBJ1-1 | - | TRBV7-9 | ASSLGAGMGEAF
TRBJ2-1 | TRBD2 | TRBV20-1 | SARDSGRDHWEQF